Sequencing of this TCR beta chain was carried out in a study of CD8+CD57+ T cells in acquired aplastic anemia. As for the study in general: CD4+ and CD8+ cells, once sorted, gave DNA averaging around 3.4 ug. On average, healthy donors gave some 11 million reads for CD4+ cells. General study results and limits: Overlapping CD8+ CDR3 repertoires of patients and controls contained roughly 27 shared sequences.

Researchers used genomic DNA as the template to profile TCR beta VDJ and CDR3. A single record per CDR3 protein comes from TCRdb applying MiXCR to the reads. The table includes more than 100,000 distinct CDR3 sequences, 40% to 60% detected once. This CDR3 has 14 amino acids. CDR1 and CDR2 (germline): MNHNS, SASEGT. The V gene lost 11 bases and the J gene lost 6 bases, with 22 bases spanning the gap. About this clonotype itself: Its antigen is still unknown.

Sequences were obtained from sorted CD4+, CD8+, or CD8+CD57+ T cells (not recorded which) from PBMCs. This TCR came from a human donor in good health, serving as a control. The chain recombines TRBV6-1 with TRBJ1-2; weak D call: TRBD1 (5 bases). CDR3 sequence reads: CAPGIGARVDGYTF. In DNA form, the CDR3 reads TGTGCCCCAGGGATAGGGGCTAGGGTGGATGGCTACACCTTC.